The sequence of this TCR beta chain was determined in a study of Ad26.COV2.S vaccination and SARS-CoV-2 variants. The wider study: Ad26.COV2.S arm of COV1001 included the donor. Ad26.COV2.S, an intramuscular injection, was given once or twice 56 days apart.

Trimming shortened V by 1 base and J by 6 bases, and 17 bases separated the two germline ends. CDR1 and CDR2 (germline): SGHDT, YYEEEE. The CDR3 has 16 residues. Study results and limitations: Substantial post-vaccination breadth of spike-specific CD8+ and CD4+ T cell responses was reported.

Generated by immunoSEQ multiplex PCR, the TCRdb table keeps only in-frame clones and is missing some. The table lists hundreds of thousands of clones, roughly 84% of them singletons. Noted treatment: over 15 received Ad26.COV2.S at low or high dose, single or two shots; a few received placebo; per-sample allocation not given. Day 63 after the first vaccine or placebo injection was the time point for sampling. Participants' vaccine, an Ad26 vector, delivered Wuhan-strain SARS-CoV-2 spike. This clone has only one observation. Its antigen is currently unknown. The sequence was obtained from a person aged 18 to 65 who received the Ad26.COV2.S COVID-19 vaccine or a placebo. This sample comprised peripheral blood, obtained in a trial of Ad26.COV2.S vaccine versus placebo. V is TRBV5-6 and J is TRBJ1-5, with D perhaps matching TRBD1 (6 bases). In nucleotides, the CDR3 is TGTGCCAGCAGCTTGACAAGGACAGTCGAACGTCAGCCCCAGCATTTT. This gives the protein CASSLTRTVERQPQHF. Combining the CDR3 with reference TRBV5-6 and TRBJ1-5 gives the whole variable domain DAGVTQSPTHLIKTRGQQVTLRCSPKSGHDTVSWYQQALGQGPQFIFQYYEEEERQRGNFPDRFSGHQFPNYSSELNVNALLLGDSALYLCASSLTRTVERQPQHFGDGTRLSIL.